A selection of T cell receptor beta chains follows, all from one sample in a study of blood T cell repertoires in COVID-19. The method was immunoSEQ multiplex PCR; TCRdb's version includes in-frame clones alone and lacks a portion of them. The sample records approximately 390,000 clones, around 87% being singletons. Sequenced: peripheral blood. The receptors derive from a woman aged 55-69 years with COVID-19, enrolled during active disease. CDR3s include the opening cysteine and the closing phenylalanine or tryptophan. The order of the fields is CDR3 length, J gene, clone size, V gene, D gene, CDR3 protein, CDR3 DNA. D genes are given only for firm matches. For some rows the clone size is stated as once, few or many, or as a class when expanded; others skip it.

cdr3_length: 14; j_call: TRBJ2-3; clone_size: -; v_call: TRBV2; d_call: -; cdr3_aa: CASRGHTLTDTQYF; cdr3_nt: TGTGCCAGCAGAGGACACACACTCACAGATACGCAGTATTTT
cdr3_length: 14; j_call: TRBJ1-2; clone_size: -; v_call: TRBV5-4; d_call: TRBD1; cdr3_aa: CASSPIQGGYGYTF; cdr3_nt: TGTGCCAGCAGCCCTATACAGGGGGGATATGGCTACACCTTC
cdr3_length: 14; j_call: TRBJ1-1; clone_size: -; v_call: TRBV5-1; d_call: -; cdr3_aa: CASSYFVEGTEAFF; cdr3_nt: TGCGCCAGCAGCTACTTCGTGGAGGGGACTGAAGCTTTCTTT
cdr3_length: 15; j_call: TRBJ1-6; clone_size: few; v_call: TRBV19; d_call: TRBD1; cdr3_aa: CASSTGQDYNSPLHF; cdr3_nt: TGTGCCAGTAGTACGGGACAGGACTATAATTCACCCCTCCACTTT
cdr3_length: 11; j_call: TRBJ1-4; clone_size: -; v_call: TRBV18; d_call: -; cdr3_aa: CASSTGEKLFF; cdr3_nt: TGTGCCAGCTCGACGGGTGAAAAACTGTTTTTT
cdr3_length: 18; j_call: TRBJ1-1; clone_size: -; v_call: TRBV19; d_call: TRBD1; cdr3_aa: CASSILRGQGIVNTEAFF; cdr3_nt: TGTGCCAGTAGTATCCTCCGCGGACAGGGGATCGTGAACACTGAAGCTTTCTTT
cdr3_length: 15; j_call: TRBJ1-6; clone_size: -; v_call: TRBV10-1; d_call: -; cdr3_aa: CASSDSDGNNSPLHF; cdr3_nt: TGCGCCAGCAGTGACTCGGACGGGAATAATTCACCCCTCCACTTT
cdr3_length: 16; j_call: TRBJ2-1; clone_size: -; v_call: TRBV3-1/TRBV3-2; d_call: -; cdr3_aa: CASSQGVPNPYNEQFF; cdr3_nt: TGTGCCAGCAGCCAAGGCGTTCCGAATCCCTACAATGAGCAGTTCTTC
cdr3_length: 16; j_call: TRBJ2-1; clone_size: -; v_call: TRBV27; d_call: TRBD2; cdr3_aa: CASSRPSGGALGEQFF; cdr3_nt: TGTGCCAGCAGTCGCCCTAGCGGGGGGGCCTTGGGTGAGCAGTTCTTC
cdr3_length: 15; j_call: TRBJ2-5; clone_size: once; v_call: TRBV9; d_call: TRBD2; cdr3_aa: CASSVGGGNQETQYF; cdr3_nt: TGTGCCAGCAGCGTAGGCGGGGGTAACCAAGAGACCCAGTACTTC
cdr3_length: 12; j_call: TRBJ2-1; clone_size: once; v_call: TRBV11-2; d_call: -; cdr3_aa: CASSFLDNEQFF; cdr3_nt: TGTGCCAGCAGCTTTCTTGACAATGAGCAGTTCTTC
cdr3_length: 11; j_call: TRBJ1-1; clone_size: -; v_call: TRBV6-6; d_call: -; cdr3_aa: CASIRTGEAFF; cdr3_nt: TGTGCCAGCATTCGGACGGGGGAAGCTTTCTTT
cdr3_length: 15; j_call: TRBJ1-2; clone_size: -; v_call: TRBV3-1/TRBV3-2; d_call: -; cdr3_aa: CASSRFAREFLGYTF; cdr3_nt: TGTGCCAGCAGCCGTTTTGCCAGGGAATTTTTAGGCTACACCTTC
cdr3_length: 20; j_call: TRBJ2-2; clone_size: -; v_call: TRBV11-3; d_call: TRBD2; cdr3_aa: CASSLDLGLAGPSNTGELFF; cdr3_nt: TGTGCCAGCAGCTTAGACCTCGGGCTAGCGGGACCTTCGAACACCGGGGAGCTGTTTTTT
cdr3_length: 14; j_call: TRBJ2-7; clone_size: -; v_call: TRBV14; d_call: -; cdr3_aa: CASSPNGRLHEQYF; cdr3_nt: TGTGCCAGCAGCCCTAACGGGAGACTTCACGAGCAGTACTTC
cdr3_length: 15; j_call: TRBJ2-1; clone_size: once; v_call: TRBV9; d_call: TRBD2; cdr3_aa: CASSLLAGTYNEQFF; cdr3_nt: TGTGCCAGCAGTCTACTAGCGGGAACCTACAATGAGCAGTTCTTC
cdr3_length: 13; j_call: TRBJ1-2; clone_size: -; v_call: TRBV2; d_call: -; cdr3_aa: CASRGTISYGYTF; cdr3_nt: TGTGCCAGCAGAGGGACAATTAGCTATGGCTACACCTTC
cdr3_length: 19; j_call: TRBJ1-1; clone_size: -; v_call: TRBV5-1; d_call: -; cdr3_aa: CASSLNPLGAGTVNTEAFF; cdr3_nt: TGCGCCAGCAGCTTGAATCCCCTGGGGGCAGGTACGGTGAACACTGAAGCTTTCTTT
cdr3_length: 15; j_call: TRBJ2-7; clone_size: -; v_call: TRBV11-3; d_call: TRBD1; cdr3_aa: CASSQAGQGVWEQYF; cdr3_nt: TGTGCCAGCAGCCAAGCCGGACAGGGGGTATGGGAGCAGTACTTC
cdr3_length: 15; j_call: TRBJ2-5; clone_size: -; v_call: TRBV2; d_call: TRBD2; cdr3_aa: CASSPRTSGQETQYF; cdr3_nt: TGTGCCAGCAGCCCGAGGACTAGCGGCCAAGAGACCCAGTACTTC
cdr3_length: 15; j_call: TRBJ1-2; clone_size: -; v_call: TRBV28; d_call: TRBD1; cdr3_aa: CASSPGGPANYGYTF; cdr3_nt: TGTGCCAGCAGTCCAGGGGGCCCAGCTAACTATGGCTACACCTTC
cdr3_length: 10; j_call: TRBJ1-3; clone_size: few; v_call: TRBV12-3/TRBV12-4; d_call: -; cdr3_aa: CASSSGTIYF; cdr3_nt: TGTGCCAGCAGCTCAGGCACCATATATTTT
cdr3_length: 15; j_call: TRBJ1-2; clone_size: -; v_call: TRBV27; d_call: TRBD1; cdr3_aa: CASSLRQGLNYGYTF; cdr3_nt: TGTGCCAGCAGTTTAAGACAGGGGTTAAACTATGGCTACACCTTC
cdr3_length: 14; j_call: TRBJ1-2; clone_size: -; v_call: TRBV6-5; d_call: -; cdr3_aa: CASSTGSAYYGYTF; cdr3_nt: TGTGCCAGCAGCACAGGCAGCGCGTACTATGGCTACACCTTC
cdr3_length: 21; j_call: TRBJ2-1; clone_size: -; v_call: TRBV29-1; d_call: TRBD2; cdr3_aa: CSVAGTSGGGRISSSYNEQFF; cdr3_nt: TGCAGCGTTGCCGGGACTAGCGGGGGGGGCCGGATTTCGAGCTCCTACAATGAGCAGTTCTTC
cdr3_length: 15; j_call: TRBJ1-6; clone_size: -; v_call: TRBV30; d_call: -; cdr3_aa: CAWTVIGSYNSPLHF; cdr3_nt: TGTGCCTGGACGGTAATTGGCTCCTATAATTCACCCCTCCACTTT
cdr3_length: 13; j_call: TRBJ2-7; clone_size: -; v_call: TRBV5-6; d_call: TRBD1; cdr3_aa: CASSLDRIYEQYF; cdr3_nt: TGTGCCAGCAGCCTGGACAGGATCTACGAGCAGTACTTC
cdr3_length: 15; j_call: TRBJ2-5; clone_size: -; v_call: TRBV28; d_call: -; cdr3_aa: CASSRWGRVPETQYF; cdr3_nt: TGTGCCAGCAGTCGCTGGGGCAGGGTCCCAGAGACCCAGTACTTC
cdr3_length: 13; j_call: TRBJ2-3; clone_size: -; v_call: TRBV30; d_call: -; cdr3_aa: CACSEGSFDTQYF; cdr3_nt: TGTGCCTGCAGCGAAGGATCTTTCGATACGCAGTATTTT
cdr3_length: 14; j_call: TRBJ2-4; clone_size: -; v_call: TRBV9; d_call: -; cdr3_aa: CASSSQESSNIQYF; cdr3_nt: TGTGCCAGCAGCTCACAGGAGTCCTCAAACATTCAGTACTTC
cdr3_length: 14; j_call: TRBJ1-3; clone_size: -; v_call: TRBV7-6; d_call: TRBD1; cdr3_aa: CASSLRNRGNTIYF; cdr3_nt: TGTGCCAGCAGCTTACGGAACAGGGGGAACACCATATATTTT
cdr3_length: 13; j_call: TRBJ1-4; clone_size: -; v_call: TRBV19; d_call: TRBD1; cdr3_aa: CASKGQGIEKLFF; cdr3_nt: TGTGCCAGTAAGGGACAGGGGATTGAAAAACTGTTTTTT
cdr3_length: 15; j_call: TRBJ1-1; clone_size: -; v_call: TRBV7-3; d_call: TRBD1; cdr3_aa: CASSRSGTGSTEAFF; cdr3_nt: TGTGCCAGCAGCCGTTCCGGGACAGGGAGCACTGAAGCTTTCTTT
cdr3_length: 14; j_call: TRBJ1-3; clone_size: -; v_call: TRBV4-1; d_call: -; cdr3_aa: CASSQDPGEDTIYF; cdr3_nt: TGCGCCAGCAGCCAAGATCCGGGGGAGGACACCATATATTTT
cdr3_length: 15; j_call: TRBJ2-3; clone_size: -; v_call: TRBV11-2; d_call: -; cdr3_aa: CASSFSSGHTDTQYF; cdr3_nt: TGTGCCAGCAGCTTTTCCAGCGGGCACACAGATACGCAGTATTTT
cdr3_length: 15; j_call: TRBJ1-1; clone_size: -; v_call: TRBV5-1; d_call: -; cdr3_aa: CASSLVTGVGGGAFF; cdr3_nt: TGCGCCAGCAGCTTGGTAACCGGGGTCGGCGGGGGTGCTTTCTTT
cdr3_length: 14; j_call: TRBJ2-1; clone_size: once; v_call: TRBV4-2; d_call: TRBD2; cdr3_aa: CASSPPGTSNEQFF; cdr3_nt: TGTGCCAGCAGCCCCCCCGGGACTAGCAATGAGCAGTTCTTC
cdr3_length: 14; j_call: TRBJ1-2; clone_size: -; v_call: TRBV15; d_call: -; cdr3_aa: CATSRWDTHYGYTF; cdr3_nt: TGTGCCACCAGCCGCTGGGACACCCATTATGGCTACACCTTC
cdr3_length: 15; j_call: TRBJ2-1; clone_size: -; v_call: TRBV3-1/TRBV3-2; d_call: -; cdr3_aa: CASSRLRGGYNEQFF; cdr3_nt: TGTGCCAGCAGCCGCCTCCGTGGGGGGTACAATGAGCAGTTCTTC
cdr3_length: 14; j_call: TRBJ1-2; clone_size: -; v_call: TRBV19; d_call: -; cdr3_aa: CASLGTPNFYGYTF; cdr3_nt: TGTGCCAGCCTTGGGACACCGAACTTCTATGGCTACACCTTC
cdr3_length: 16; j_call: TRBJ2-1; clone_size: -; v_call: TRBV18; d_call: TRBD2; cdr3_aa: CASSPGLARGYNEQFF; cdr3_nt: TGTGCCAGCTCACCTGGACTAGCGCGGGGTTACAATGAGCAGTTCTTC
cdr3_length: 16; j_call: TRBJ2-3; clone_size: -; v_call: TRBV24-1; d_call: TRBD1; cdr3_aa: CATSDQQGVSTDTQYF; cdr3_nt: TGTGCCACCAGTGATCAGCAGGGGGTAAGTACAGATACGCAGTATTTT
cdr3_length: 13; j_call: TRBJ1-2; clone_size: -; v_call: TRBV10-3; d_call: -; cdr3_aa: CAISELSRGGYTF; cdr3_nt: TGTGCCATCAGTGAGCTCAGCCGCGGGGGCTACACCTTC
cdr3_length: 16; j_call: TRBJ2-7; clone_size: -; v_call: TRBV4-1; d_call: -; cdr3_aa: CASSQDLGAGSHEQYF; cdr3_nt: TGCGCCAGCAGCCAAGATCTCGGTGCAGGGTCCCACGAGCAGTACTTC
cdr3_length: 15; j_call: TRBJ1-3; clone_size: -; v_call: TRBV27; d_call: -; cdr3_aa: CASRQTGKAGNTIYF; cdr3_nt: TGTGCCAGCAGGCAAACAGGGAAGGCCGGAAACACCATATATTTT
cdr3_length: 14; j_call: TRBJ2-7; clone_size: -; v_call: TRBV11-3; d_call: TRBD1; cdr3_aa: CASSPGGMVSEQYF; cdr3_nt: TGTGCCAGCAGCCCAGGGGGAATGGTTTCCGAGCAGTACTTC
cdr3_length: 12; j_call: TRBJ1-1; clone_size: -; v_call: TRBV6-5; d_call: -; cdr3_aa: CASSSTGNGAFF; cdr3_nt: TGTGCCAGCAGCAGTACAGGGAATGGAGCTTTCTTT